Following are 17 T cell receptor beta chains from one sample sequenced in a study of prognosis after radiotherapy for stage I lung cancer. Two rounds of multiplex PCR amplified TCR beta CDR3 from genomic DNA. The use of primers specific to each TRBV and TRBJ gene characterized first-round PCR. TCRdb independently ran MiXCR on the multiplex PCR reads; one entry per CDR3 protein. Of tens of thousands of distinct CDR3 sequences listed, about 41% are singletons. Material: PBMCs, obtained before or after stereotactic body radiation therapy (not recorded which). These TCRs come from a donor aged 50 or older with non-small cell lung cancer.

The chain's CDR3 is CASSEATTGSYNEQFF. The CDR3 DNA is TGTGCCAGCAGTGAAGCCACCACGGGCTCCTACAATGAGCAGTTCTTC. The chain is built from TRBV6-1 and TRBJ2-1; no clear D. The CDR3 has 16 residues. The germline V gene has CDR1 MNHNS and CDR2 SASEGT. Trimming took off 0 bases at V and 0 bases at J, with 9 bases between the two ends.

This clonotype was observed at least ten times. This sequence joins TRBV20-1 and TRBJ2-7; TRBD2 might be the D (5 bases). Germline CDR1 and CDR2: DFQATT and SNEGSKA (reference sequence). The V gene lost 6 bases and the J gene lost 6 bases, with 15 bases spanning the gap. The CDR3 extends over 12 amino acids. The CDR3 DNA sequence: TGCAGTGCCCTAGCTTACCAACTCGAGCAGTACTTC. Amino acids: CSALAYQLEQYF.

The sample holds many counts of this clonotype. In nucleotides, the CDR3 is TGCAGCGTTCCCCCGGGCAGTTCACATGGCTACACCTTC. This sequence encodes CSVPPGSSHGYTF. The rearrangement links TRBV29-1 to TRBJ1-2; no firm D call. Trimming shortened V by 5 bases and J by 6 bases, and 16 bases separated the two germline ends. CDR3 length: 13 amino acids. Germline V gene sequence: CDR1 SQVTM, CDR2 ANQGSEA.

Concerning this clonotype itself: A far larger clone is just one base off, so this is likely a read error. V is TRBV6-4 and J is TRBJ2-2; 12 bases agree with TRBD2. From germline, CDR1 is MRHNA and CDR2 SNTAGT. The CDR3 runs to 16 residues. Here the CDR3 reads CASSVLAGGSTGEPFF. The CDR3 nucleotides read TGTGCCAGCAGTGTACTAGCGGGGGGATCCACCGGGGAGCCGTTTTTT.

This clonotype was recorded many times. This chain joins TRBV5-8 and TRBJ1-1; no clear D. With 0 bases removed from V and 4 bases from J, the gap between germline ends came to 10 bases. The CDR3 extends over 14 amino acids. Germline V lookup: CDR1 SGHTS, CDR2 YDEGEE. This CDR3 is CASSLEVSGTEAFF. DNA for the CDR3: TGTGCCAGCAGCTTGGAGGTTTCGGGCACTGAAGCTTTCTTT.

The sample holds one count of this clonotype. The chain uses TRBV2 and TRBJ2-1; 7 bases fit TRBD2. The CDR3 has 13 residues. V was pared by 8 bases and J by 12 bases, with 13 bases of the junction left unmatched. Germline CDR1 SNHLY, CDR2 FYNNEI. The CDR3 bases are TGTGCCAGCCTCGCTTCGAGCGGGGAGGGGCAGTTCTTC. Protein product: CASLASSGEGQFF.

Remarks on this clonotype: A read error may explain this, as a much larger clone is one base away. The chain has TRBV7-4 and TRBJ2-3, with D possibly TRBD2 on 6 matching bases. The CDR3 extends over 14 amino acids. CDR1 is SGHVT, CDR2 SQSDAQ, per germline. Between the trimmed V and J ends, which lost 6 bases and 3 bases, there was a span of 13 bases. This CDR3 is CASSPYGGTDTQYF. The CDR3 DNA reads TGTGCCAGCAGTCCCTACGGGGGAACAGATACGCAGTATTTT. The full variable domain, completed using reference TRBV7-4 and TRBJ2-3, is GAGVSQSPRYKVAKRGRDVALRCDSISGHVTLYWYRQTLGQGSEVLTYSQSDAQRDKSGRPSGRFSAERPERSVSTLKIQRTEQGDSAVYLCASSPYGGTDTQYFGPGTRLTVL.

The rearrangement links TRBV6-1 to TRBJ1-1; D unclear. Germline V lookup: CDR1 MNHNS, CDR2 SASEGT. V was cut by 8 bases and J by 0 bases, with 7 bases left in between. This CDR3 is built from 12 residues. The CDR3 region is CASLRLNTEAFF. Here the CDR3 DNA reads TGTGCCAGCTTGAGGTTGAACACTGAAGCTTTCTTT.

Turning to this clonotype: A far larger clone is just one base off, so this is likely a read error. The CDR3 here is CASSDSIRDLSSYNEQFF. The CDR3 DNA reads TGTGCCAGCAGTGACTCGATCAGGGACCTAAGCTCCTACAATGAGCAGTTCTTC. The chain joins TRBV6-5 to TRBJ2-1; D could derive from TRBD1 or TRBD2 (5 bases each). Germline values: CDR1 MNHEY, CDR2 SVGAGI. This CDR3 region has 18 residues.

This clonotype was counted only a few times. A read error is the likely source, as a far larger clone sits one nucleotide away. This chain links TRBV11-2 with TRBJ2-7; the match to TRBD2 covers 7 bases. This CDR3 contains 12 residues. The V segment lost 5 bases and the J segment 3 bases; nucleotides outside the gene matches: 1. In germline, CDR1 is SGHAT, CDR2 FQNNGV. The CDR3 coding sequence is TGTGCCAGCAGCACGGGGGGCTACGAGCAGTACTTC. This sequence encodes CASSTGGYEQYF.

On this clonotype: Given a much more abundant clone one base away, this may be a read error. The chain carries TRBV5-6 and TRBJ1-2; 7 bases line up with TRBD1. Per germline, CDR1 SGHDT and CDR2 YYEEEE. This CDR3 has 16 amino acids. The CDR3 loop is CPSSLDQGGSHYGYTF. The CDR3 nucleotides read TGTCCCAGCAGCTTGGACCAGGGGGGATCTCACTATGGCTACACCTTC.

This clonotype has a count of ten or more. The rearrangement links TRBV6-2 or TRBV6-3 to TRBJ2-7, with a possible D match to TRBD2 (6 bases). This CDR3 contains 14 residues. The V end lost 7 bases, the J end lost 0 bases, and 13 bases lay between the germline ends. The V gene's germline CDR1 is MNHEY and CDR2 SVGEGT. For the CDR3, the DNA is TGTGCCAGCATGGGATTTAGCGGCTCCTACGAGCAGTACTTC. Translation: CASMGFSGSYEQYF.

V usage is TRBV6-2 or TRBV6-3 and J usage is TRBJ2-7; D not certain. V lost 10 bases and J 7 bases, leaving 14 bases between the germline ends. The CDR3 consists of 11 residues. Germline V gene data show CDR1 as MNHEY and CDR2 as SVGEGT. Here the CDR3 reads CAIGIDREQYF. The CDR3 DNA follows: TGTGCCATTGGAATAGACCGGGAGCAGTACTTC.

The table lists this clonotype with a few counts. The V and J genes are TRBV11-3 and TRBJ2-1; a possible D gene is TRBD2 (5 bases). V lost 3 bases and J lost 0, with 9 bases in between. Germline lookup yields CDR1 SGHNT and CDR2 YENEEA. The CDR3 runs 15 residues. The CDR3 nucleotides read TGTGCCAGCAGCTTGACTGAGGGCTCCTACAATGAGCAGTTCTTC. Residues: CASSLTEGSYNEQFF.

This clonotype has at least ten counts. This chain uses TRBV3-1 with TRBJ2-4; D remains ambiguous. This CDR3 is 14 amino acids long. CDR1 LGHDT and CDR2 YNNKEL come from the germline V gene (reference sequence). Trimming pared 4 bases from V and 0 bases from J, leaving 7 bases between. CDR3 nucleotide sequence: TGTGCCAGCAGCCCGCATTTAGCCAAAAACATTCAGTACTTC. This sequence encodes CASSPHLAKNIQYF. The full variable domain, completed using reference TRBV3-1 and TRBJ2-4, is DTAVSQTPKYLVTQMGNDKSIKCEQNLGHDTMYWYKQDSKKFLKIMFSYNNKELIINETVPNRFSPKSPDKAHLNLHINSLELGDSAVYFCASSPHLAKNIQYFGAGTRLSVL.

With regard to this clonotype: It is likely a read error, because the conserved phenylalanine at the end of the CDR3 is missing. The chain joins TRBV6-1 to TRBJ1-6, with 7 nucleotides matching TRBD1. Germline V gives CDR1 MNHNS, CDR2 SASEGT. The ends lost 9 bases at V and 0 bases at J; junction bases unmatched: 23. The CDR3 sequence is 21 residues long. The CDR3 protein is CAREASQGTGVFSSYNSPLHS. The CDR3 DNA sequence: TGTGCCAGGGAGGCTTCACAGGGTACAGGGGTTTTTAGCTCCTATAATTCACCCCTCCACTCT.

The sample holds many counts of this clonotype. One end of the junction is discordant with germline, which a read error may explain. V usage is TRBV30 and J usage is TRBJ1-1; no firm D call. The germline V gene has CDR1 GTSNPN and CDR2 SVGIG (reference sequence). This CDR3 has 11 residues. The CDR3 sequence: CAWNRPGEVFF. The CDR3 coding sequence is TGTGCCTGGAACCGTCCCGGGGAGGTTTTTTTT. The whole variable domain, filled in from reference TRBV30 and TRBJ1-1, reads SQTIHQWPATLVQPVGSPLSLECTVEGTSNPNLYWYRQAAGRGLQLLFYSVGIGQISSEVPQNLSASRPQDRQFILSSKKLLLSDSGFYLCAWNRPGEVFFGQGTRLTVV.